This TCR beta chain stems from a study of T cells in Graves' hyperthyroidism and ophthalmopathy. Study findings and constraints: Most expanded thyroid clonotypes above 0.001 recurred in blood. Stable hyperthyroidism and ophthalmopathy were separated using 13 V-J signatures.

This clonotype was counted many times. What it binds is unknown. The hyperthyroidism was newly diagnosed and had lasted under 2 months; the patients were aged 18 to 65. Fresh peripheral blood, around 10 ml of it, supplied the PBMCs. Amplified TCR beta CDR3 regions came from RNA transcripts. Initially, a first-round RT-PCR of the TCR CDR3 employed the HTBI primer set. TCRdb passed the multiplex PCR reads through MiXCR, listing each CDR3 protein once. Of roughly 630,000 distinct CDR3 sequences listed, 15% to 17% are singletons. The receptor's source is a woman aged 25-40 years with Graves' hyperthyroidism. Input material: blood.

CDR3 in amino acids: CASSSVGSPLHF. CDR3 nucleotide sequence: TGTGCCAGCAGTTCCGTGGGTTCACCCCTCCACTTT. The V and J genes are TRBV28 and TRBJ1-6; D is undetermined. Germline CDR1 is MDHEN and CDR2 is SYDVKM. Trimming shortened V by 4 bases and J by 9 bases, and 7 bases separated the two germline ends. This CDR3 spans 12 amino acids.